The 29 T cell receptor beta chains presented below share a single source sample, sequenced in a study of T cells in Graves' hyperthyroidism and ophthalmopathy. TCR beta CDR3 regions were amplified from RNA transcripts. With the HTBI primer set, the TCR CDR3 went through a first round of RT-PCR. Each CDR3 protein is one row after TCRdb ran MiXCR on the multiplex PCR reads. The sample lists just under 750,000 distinct CDR3 sequences, roughly a third seen once, with around 30% in the top ten. Material: blood. The receptors here all came from a woman in her thirties or forties with Graves' hyperthyroidism.

V and J are TRBV11-2 and TRBJ2-3; D may match TRBD1 or TRBD2 (6 bases each). Deletions cut 7 bases from V and 1 base from J, with 21 bases between. Germline CDR1 SGHAT, CDR2 FQNNGV. CDR3 size: 17 residues. CDR3 sequence: CASTPRVWGARTDTQYF. The CDR3 DNA reads as TGTGCCAGCACCCCCAGGGTATGGGGGGCCCGCACAGATACGCAGTATTTT. The entire variable domain, with the rest obtained from reference TRBV11-2 and TRBJ2-3, is as follows: EAGVAQSPRYKIIEKRQSVAFWCNPISGHATLYWYQQILGQGPKLLIQFQNNGVVDDSQLPKDRFSAERLKGVDSTLKIQPAKLEDSAVYLCASTPRVWGARTDTQYFGPGTRLTVL.

The chain combines TRBV29-1 with TRBJ1-1, with 10 bases identical to TRBD1. From germline, CDR1 is SQVTM and CDR2 ANQGSEA. The CDR3 spans 14 residues. V gave up 4 bases and J gave up 3 bases; unmatched junction bases: 5. As DNA, the CDR3 is TGCAGCGTTGTGGCAGGGACAGGGGACACTGAAGCTTTCTTT. Residues: CSVVAGTGDTEAFF.

This clonotype was observed a handful of times. The chain carries TRBV5-1 and TRBJ2-5; TRBD1 might be the D (6 bases). Germline V lookup: CDR1 SGHRS, CDR2 YFSETQ. The CDR3 spans 18 residues. Trimming cost V 5 bases and J 5 bases, with 28 bases left between them. The CDR3 spells CASSPGFGTPTYGETQYF. CDR3 coding DNA: TGCGCCAGCAGTCCCGGCTTTGGGACACCCACGTACGGGGAGACCCAGTACTTC. Based on the CDR3 plus reference TRBV5-1 and TRBJ2-5, the full variable domain is KAGVTQTPRYLIKTRGQQVTLSCSPISGHRSVSWYQQTPGQGLQFLFEYFSETQRNKGNFPGRFSGRQFSNSRSEMNVSTLELGDSALYLCASSPGFGTPTYGETQYFGPGTRLLVL.

This clonotype has only a few counts. The rearrangement links TRBV11-2 to TRBJ1-4; D not resolved. Germline values: CDR1 SGHAT, CDR2 FQNNGV. The CDR3 totals 14 residues. V was shortened by 5 bases and J by 7 bases, with 14 bases between the two germline ends. The CDR3 is CASSQTTRGEKLFF. In DNA, the CDR3 is TGTGCCAGCAGCCAGACAACAAGAGGTGAAAAACTGTTTTTT.

The chain employs TRBV12-5 and TRBJ1-2; D gene ambiguous. The CDR3 length is 17 residues. Germline V gives CDR1 LGHNT, CDR2 FRNRAP. V lost 5 bases to trimming and J lost 4 bases, with 23 bases between them. CDR3 in amino acids: CASGGDFGTTFIYGYTF. The CDR3 nucleotides are TGTGCTAGTGGTGGGGATTTCGGAACAACCTTTATCTATGGCTACACCTTC.

The genes are TRBV7-9 and TRBJ1-5; 9 nucleotides match TRBD1. The CDR3 runs 18 residues. The V gene end was trimmed by 5 bases and the J gene end by 7 bases; junction bases not matched to a gene: 18. Germline CDR1 SEHNR, CDR2 FQNEAQ (reference sequence). This CDR3 reads CASSKLISGQGMGQPQHF. The CDR3 DNA is TGTGCCAGCAGCAAACTGATATCGGGACAGGGAATGGGCCAGCCCCAGCATTTT.

About this clonotype: Given a much more abundant clone one base away, this may be a read error. V and J are TRBV10-3 and TRBJ1-2; D not certain. V was cut by 0 bases and J by 12 bases, with 17 bases left in between. Per the germline V gene, CDR1 is ENHRY and CDR2 is SYGVKD. The CDR3 is 14 residues long. The CDR3 DNA sequence: TGTGCCATCAGTGAGTCGAACGATCCGGGCCAACACACCTTC. This gives the protein CAISESNDPGQHTF.

This clonotype was observed many times. The chain recombines TRBV20-1 with TRBJ1-2, with TRBD1 identical over 7 bases. Germline values: CDR1 DFQATT, CDR2 SNEGSKA (reference sequence). The CDR3 runs 12 residues. Trimming took 6 bases from V and 2 from J; bases not matched to a gene: 3. The CDR3 spells CSAWTGNYGYTF. CDR3 in DNA: TGCAGTGCCTGGACAGGAAACTATGGCTACACCTTC.

The V and J genes are TRBV5-1 and TRBJ1-6; unclear D gene. CDR1 is SGHRS and CDR2 is YFSETQ in the germline V gene. V lost 4 bases and J 8 bases, leaving 13 bases between the germline ends. The CDR3 runs to 14 residues. CDR3 bases: TGCGCCAGCAGCCCAACTCGACCCGATTCACCCCTCCACTTT. Translating gives CASSPTRPDSPLHF.

This clonotype showed up just a few times. V is TRBV5-8 and J is TRBJ1-2; possibly TRBD1 for D (6 bases). The CDR3 is 14 residues long. V was clipped by 2 bases and J by 5 bases, with 13 bases between them. Germline V lookup: CDR1 SGHTS, CDR2 YDEGEE. The CDR3 nucleotides are TGTGCCAGCAGCTTAAAGGGGGACCCGTATGGCTACACCTTC. Encoded protein: CASSLKGDPYGYTF.

At least ten counts were recorded for this clonotype. The chain couples TRBV29-1 to TRBJ1-1; 9 bases match TRBD1. Germline assignment: CDR1 SQVTM and CDR2 ANQGSEA. The CDR3 sequence is 15 residues long. V was clipped by 6 bases and J by 0 bases; unmatched bases: 8. CDR3 sequence reads: CSVLGQGTLNTEAFF. CDR3 in DNA: TGCAGCGTCCTCGGACAGGGGACCCTGAACACTGAAGCTTTCTTT.

The chain has TRBV12-3 or TRBV12-4 and TRBJ1-4; D gene uncertain. The CDR3 covers 15 residues. The V gene lost 7 bases and the J gene lost 2 bases, with 14 bases spanning the gap. The CDR3 reads CASTISYGTNEKLFF. The CDR3 DNA reads TGTGCCAGCACCATTTCATACGGGACTAATGAAAAACTGTTTTTT.

This clonotype was counted ten times or more. The V and J genes are TRBV10-3 and TRBJ1-1; D not resolved. The germline V and J ends were trimmed by 9 bases and 1 base, with 9 bases remaining between them. CDR1 and CDR2 (germline): ENHRY, SYGVKD. The CDR3 is made up of 12 amino acids. DNA for the CDR3: TGTGCCATTACAGACTGGAACACTGAAGCTTTCTTT. Translating gives CAITDWNTEAFF.

This rearrangement joins TRBV7-6 to TRBJ2-1; either TRBD1 or TRBD2 may fit D (5 bases each). The assigned J gene may be wrong: the sequence end matches TRBJ2-7 better. The CDR3 loop spans 14 amino acids. CDR1 is SGHVS, CDR2 FNYEAQ, per germline. The CDR3 DNA is TGTGCCAGCAGCTTACGTGGGACGTCCAATGAGCAGTACTTC. Its protein product is CASSLRGTSNEQYF.

This clonotype was picked up a small number of times. The chain combines TRBV9 with TRBJ1-2, with TRBD1 identical over 8 bases. This CDR3 is 14 amino acids long. Germline loops: CDR1 SGDLS, CDR2 YYNGEE. With V trimmed by 3 bases and J by 4 bases, 5 bases remained unmatched. In DNA, the CDR3 is TGTGCCAGCAGCGCCTTAACAGGGGGCTATGGCTACACCTTC. Residues: CASSALTGGYGYTF.

In this sample, this clonotype turned up a few times. This sequence joins TRBV19 and TRBJ2-7, with 8 bases aligning to TRBD2. CDR1 LNHDA and CDR2 SQIVND come from the germline V gene (reference sequence). V shed 5 bases, J shed 1 base, and the junction held 7 bases outside the gene matches. This CDR3 is 15 amino acids long. Here the CDR3 reads CASSGASGPSYEQYF. In DNA form, the CDR3 reads TGTGCCAGTAGTGGTGCTAGCGGGCCTTCCTACGAGCAGTACTTC.

This chain links TRBV24-1 with TRBJ2-7, with a tentative D call TRBD1 (6 bases). V was cut by 4 bases and J by 3 bases, with 9 bases left in between. This CDR3 is 13 amino acids long. The germline CDR1 and CDR2 sequences are KGHDR and SFDVKD. The CDR3 region has the DNA TGTGCCACCAGTGAGACAGGAGGCTACGAGCAGTACTTC. Residues: CATSETGGYEQYF.

The chain links TRBV5-1 to TRBJ2-5, with 8 nucleotides matching TRBD1. This CDR3 has 13 amino acids. Germline V gives CDR1 SGHRS, CDR2 YFSETQ. The V segment lost 7 bases and the J segment 3 bases; nucleotides outside the gene matches: 5. The CDR3 DNA is TGCGCCAGCGGCTGGGGACAGGAAGAGACCCAGTACTTC. Protein sequence: CASGWGQEETQYF.

This clonotype was counted ten times or more. The J gene is TRBJ1-6, the V gene TRBV10-3, with 8 bases identical to TRBD1. The germline gives CDR1 ENHRY, CDR2 SYGVKD. J was trimmed by 16 bases and V by 4 bases; bases with no gene match: 15. The CDR3 loop spans 15 amino acids. The CDR3 DNA follows: TGTGCCATCAGTGCCACGACAGGGGAACGGGAGAGGCTCCACTTT. The encoded protein is CAISATTGERERLHF.

This clonotype was counted at least ten times. The chain recombines TRBV7-2 with TRBJ1-6; D not resolved. The CDR3 covers 14 residues. Trimming removed 5 bases from V and 5 bases from J, with 10 bases in between. Germline-derived CDR1 and CDR2 are SGHTA and FQGNSA. The CDR3 DNA reads TGTGCCAGCAGCCCCCAAACAAATAATTCACCCCTCCACTTT. Protein: CASSPQTNNSPLHF.

The chain links TRBV19 to TRBJ1-1; D unclear. The ends were cut back, 7 bases at V and 7 bases at J, with 13 bases in the middle. Germline V gene sequence: CDR1 LNHDA, CDR2 SQIVND (reference sequence). The CDR3 is 12 residues long. Here the CDR3 reads CASTSAYNEAFF. The CDR3 DNA follows: TGTGCCAGTACGTCAGCTTACAATGAAGCTTTCTTT.

This chain joins TRBV12-3 or TRBV12-4 and TRBJ1-4; no firm D call. The V and J ends lost 7 bases and 11 bases respectively, with 23 bases between them. The CDR3 has 15 residues. CDR3 in amino acids: CASTQSGGNSGKLFF. DNA of the CDR3: TGTGCCAGCACTCAATCTGGAGGTAACTCCGGGAAACTGTTTTTT.

The chain joins TRBV6-1 to TRBJ1-2, with 10 bases lining up with TRBD1. Germline V gene sequence: CDR1 MNHNS, CDR2 SASEGT. The CDR3 consists of 14 residues. V was pared by 7 bases and J by 6 bases, with 8 bases of the junction left unmatched. The CDR3 DNA follows: TGTGCCAGCATGGGGGCCGGGACAGGGGATGGCTACACCTTC. Translating gives CASMGAGTGDGYTF.

The table lists this clonotype with many counts. The chain has TRBV27 and TRBJ1-5; D is unresolved. The V gene's germline CDR1 is MNHEY and CDR2 SMNVEV (reference sequence). Trimming shortened V by 2 bases and J by 6 bases, and 8 bases separated the two germline ends. The CDR3 spans 13 residues. CDR3 loop: CASSLSAAQPQHF. The CDR3 DNA sequence: TGTGCCAGCAGTTTAAGTGCCGCTCAGCCCCAGCATTTT.

The chain has TRBV6-5 and TRBJ2-7; tentative D call: TRBD2 (6 bases). This CDR3 comprises 15 residues. Germline V gene data show CDR1 as MNHEY and CDR2 as SVGAGI. Trimming shortened V by 5 bases and J by 2 bases, and 16 bases separated the two germline ends. The CDR3 spells CASSITAGVPYEQYF. The CDR3 DNA is TGTGCCAGCAGTATCACAGCGGGTGTGCCCTACGAGCAGTACTTC.

As concerns this clonotype: A clone one base away is much larger, so this may be a read error. V is TRBV7-2 and J is TRBJ1-2; 7 positions agree with TRBD1. The CDR3 is 13 residues long. V dropped 6 bases and J dropped 8; count of bases not matched to a gene: 9. Germline V gives CDR1 SGHTA, CDR2 FQGNSA. DNA for the CDR3: TGTGCCAGCAGTCTCACAGGGGCAATGGGCTACACCTTC. It translates to CASSLTGAMGYTF.

The chain combines TRBV2 with TRBJ2-5, with 7 bases identical to TRBD2. Germline V CDR1 and CDR2: SNHLY, FYNNEI. V gave up 8 bases and J gave up 5 bases; unmatched junction bases: 17. The CDR3 runs 16 residues. For the CDR3, the DNA is TGTGCCAGCGGCGGGATGGGAGGGAGAGTGCGGGAGACCCAGTACTTC. Its translation is CASGGMGGRVRETQYF.

Note on this clonotype: An end of the junction differs from the germline gene, which may be a read error. The chain joins TRBV20-1 to TRBJ1-1; TRBD1 might be the D (6 bases). The germline V gene encodes CDR1 DFQATT and CDR2 SNEGSKA (reference sequence). CDR3 length: 14 amino acids. CDR3 nucleotide sequence: TGCAGTGCTGGAGATCTGGCAGGGGACACTGAAGCTTTCTTT. Encoded protein: CSAGDLAGDTEAFF.

This clonotype has more than one count but fewer than ten. Compared with germline, one end of the junction differs, possibly owing to a read error. V and J are TRBV20-1 and TRBJ2-7, with 7 bases identical to TRBD2. Germline lookup yields CDR1 DFQATT and CDR2 SNEGSKA (reference sequence). CDR3 length equals 14 residues. The CDR3 here is CSARVGVAGYEQCF. DNA of the CDR3: TGCAGTGCTAGAGTCGGAGTAGCGGGCTACGAGCAGTGCTTC.